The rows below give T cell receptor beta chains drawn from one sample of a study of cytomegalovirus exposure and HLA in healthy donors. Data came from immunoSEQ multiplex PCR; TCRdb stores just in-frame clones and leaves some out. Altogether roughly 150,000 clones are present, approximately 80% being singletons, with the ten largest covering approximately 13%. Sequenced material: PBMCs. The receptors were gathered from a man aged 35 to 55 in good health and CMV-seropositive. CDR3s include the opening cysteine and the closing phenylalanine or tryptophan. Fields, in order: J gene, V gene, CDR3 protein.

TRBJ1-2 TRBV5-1 CASSLDPGRVDGYTF
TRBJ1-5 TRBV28 CASHSYSNQPQHF
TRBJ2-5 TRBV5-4 CASSLDLGRSAETQYF
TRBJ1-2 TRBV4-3 CASSQGYRGQFIGYTF
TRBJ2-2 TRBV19 CASRLRDRGLTGELFF
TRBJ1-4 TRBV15 CATSRDPKGEMFF
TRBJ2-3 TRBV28 CASSHMGGQGRYF
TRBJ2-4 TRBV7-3 CASSPPGGGIQYF
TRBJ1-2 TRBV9 CASSVRGTDGYTF
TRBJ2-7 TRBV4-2 CASSQEGAGGYEQYF
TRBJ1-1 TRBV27 CASSPSGGGAFF
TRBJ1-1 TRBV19 CASSVRGPKRLEAFF
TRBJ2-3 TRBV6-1 CASSVLGLAGVMGTDTQYF
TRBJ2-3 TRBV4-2 CASSQDVYSGTDTQYF
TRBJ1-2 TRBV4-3 CASSHAPQGAWGYTF
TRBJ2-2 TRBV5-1 CASTRNSQGDTGELFF
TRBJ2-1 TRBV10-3 CAIGGYRGGSYNEQFF
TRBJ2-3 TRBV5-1 CASTNGNPTKDTQYF
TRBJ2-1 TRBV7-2 CASSSYTRNEQFF
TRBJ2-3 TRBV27 CASRQIPWGRDTQYF
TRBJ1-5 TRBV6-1 CASSERGWLNQPQHF
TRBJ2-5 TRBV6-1 CASSEVRSGRVETQYF
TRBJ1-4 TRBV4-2 CASSRGRENEKLFF
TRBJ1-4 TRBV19 CASSKGQGNEKLFF
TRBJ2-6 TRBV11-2 CASSLVAGDPSGANVLTF
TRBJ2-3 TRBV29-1 CSVAPRSGDTDTQYF
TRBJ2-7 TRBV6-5 CASSYVAGGGEQYF
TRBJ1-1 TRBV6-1 CASSDRTGKLNTEAFF
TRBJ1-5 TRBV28 CASSYYSGQGGQPQHF
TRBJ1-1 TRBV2 CASSAYRDIFYLNTEAFF
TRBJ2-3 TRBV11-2 CASSYLPIGGTDTQYF
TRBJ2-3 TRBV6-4 CASSDSSSTDTQYF
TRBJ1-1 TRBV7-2 CASSLGTGPTEAFF
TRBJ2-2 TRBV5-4 CASSFGPDTGELFF
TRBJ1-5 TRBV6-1 CASSEGQGVSNQPQHF
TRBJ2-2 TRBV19 CASSIDQLAGGGTGELFF
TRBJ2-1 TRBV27 CASSFWVQGEQFF
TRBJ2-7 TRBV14 CASSQQNVGGEQYF